Included here is one T cell receptor beta chain sequence, with context. There is no known antigen for this receptor. There are no base qualities to consult, and no much larger clone falls within one base. The CDR3 numbers 15 residues from cysteine through phenylalanine. Only the CDR3 DNA is retained, 45 bases long and in frame from the first base. As encoded in the germline V gene, CDR1 is MGHDK while CDR2 is SYGVNS. V trim: 1 base; J trim: 7 bases; unmatched bases: 9. Using the deep immunoSEQ assay, TCR CDR3 regions were amplified from genomic DNA by multiplex PCR. Extracted genomic DNA from each cell subset was distributed evenly across all wells of several immunoSEQ 96-well plates, and each plate was treated as a replicate. For sorted subsets, roughly 200 ng of genomic DNA, equivalent to 25,000 to 30,000 T cell genomes, went into each replicate PCR. Purified libraries were quantified with a Qubit 3.0 fluorometer, sized on a Bioanalyzer 2100, and re-quantified with the KAPA Library Quantification kit. Each immunoSEQ 96-well plate was sequenced on its own single-read 150-cycle Illumina NextSeq 550 flow cell. The study's own analysis went as follows. The immunoSEQ output contained only junctional sequences without quality scores, so filtering could not match that applied to full-length reads. Sequences were annotated with PyIR, a Python wrapper for IgBLAST v1.9, using IMGT germline references to assign V/J genes and CDR3. Reads were removed for weak V/J assignments (E-value above 1e-6), missing CDR3, stop codons, out-of-frame junctions, or ambiguous translated residues. V3J clonotypes were defined by identical inferred V gene, J gene, and CDR3 amino acid sequence. Percentage overlap between repertoires was computed as shared unique clonotypes divided by the size of the smaller repertoire. Three approaches were used to assess repertoire richness: RTK rarefaction, the Chao1 estimator, and Recon v2.1 estimates of unobserved clonotypes. Generation probabilities for all TCRbeta clonotypes obtained by the gDNA method from several donors were computed using OLGA. TCRdb provides this immuneACCESS table in a form limited to in-frame rearrangements. Some clones are lacking; in checked studies, under half of them reflect an unresolved V gene, and why the rest are absent is not known. The V and J calls and clone size are taken from that table; D and trimming were inferred from the DNA. This sample has about 2.4 million clones in its table, and 85% to 95% of those were observed once. About 0.13% of the sample is in the top ten clones.

The donors were healthy, HIV-negative adults who had no recently reported acute infections or vaccinations. All donors were Caucasian adults living in Nashville, Tennessee, USA. CD4+ T cells were enriched by magnetic negative selection, after which naive cells were positively selected on CD45RA and the negative fraction was taken as the memory subset. Blood was obtained by leukapheresis, after which PBMCs were separated by Ficoll-Histopaque density gradient centrifugation and cryopreserved in liquid nitrogen vapor phase. Purity and quantity of every magnetically sorted T cell population were checked by analytical flow cytometry. Genomic DNA was isolated from every sorted fraction and measured by UV absorbance on a Nanodrop 2000c. This sample stems from a study of shared clonotypes between healthy human individuals (dated by TCRdb to 2018 to 2020). Concerning the study at large: A few men and a couple of women, aged 18 to 49 years, made up the cohort. Each donor's leukapheresis produced roughly between roughly 0.94 and 9.5 billion PBMCs. To estimate repertoire size and how much clonotype sharing occurs between individuals, the study deeply sequenced the blood TCR repertoires of 5 or 6 healthy adults. Different laboratories and diverse techniques were used to prepare libraries and sequence TCR repertoires, to increase sequencing depth and limit assay-specific biases. For each donor, three plates each were used for CD4 naive and CD4 memory, two plates were used for CD8 naive, and one plate was used for CD8 memory. The research as a whole found: Only blood was sampled, and tissue TCR repertoires likely differ from those in blood. The small number of donors limited the genetic and exposure-history diversity represented. Naive subsets generally had larger estimated clonotype richness than memory subsets. Pairwise subsampling led to the expectation that sequencing depth would affect the degree of clonotype sharing among donors. Even with the large sequencing depth, rarefaction of the sorted-subset datasets indicated that sequencing was incomplete. About 4.5% of naive CD4, around 3.6% of naive CD8, approximately 2.2% of memory CD4, and about 0.4% of memory CD8 clonotypes were shared across several donors. Compared with non-shared clonotypes, the clonotypes found in all four sorted-subset donors had higher generation probabilities.

The source material was naive CD4+ T cells sorted from blood. The cell subset or site label, as the study defines it: CD45RA+ positively selected. The sequence was obtained from a man aged 18 to 35 in good health. This chain is built from TRBV25-1 and TRBJ1-2; 7 middle bases align to TRBD1. The nucleotides read TGTGCCAGCAGTGAATCGGCCGGGACAGACGGTGGCTACACCTTC. Translated, this gives CASSESAGTDGGYTF.